The clone carrying this T cell receptor (beta chain) was counted at least ten times. The sequenced template was RNA, covering the TCR beta CDR3 region. In the first round, RT-PCR was carried out with HTBI primers, and a multiplex PCR formed the second round. MiXCR, run by TCRdb on the multiplex PCR reads, gives a single entry per CDR3 protein. The sample has just over 600,000 distinct CDR3 sequences, about 20% seen once; the top ten hold 7.1%. Certain patients were not enrolled. These were patients with other autoimmune diseases, uncontrolled infections, pregnancy or lactation. The starting material, around 9.3 ml of fresh peripheral blood, provided the PBMCs. The data belong to a study of Graves' ophthalmopathy and Graves' hyperthyroidism. The clonotype originates from a young woman with stable Graves' hyperthyroidism. Some clones in this sample may be carry-over from other donors' samples. Sequenced material: peripheral blood.

This chain's CDR3 is CASRKTGAISGNTIYF. CDR3 coding DNA: TGCGCCAGCAGGAAGACAGGGGCTATCTCTGGAAACACCATATATTTT. The J gene is TRBJ1-3, the V gene TRBV10-2; TRBD1 aligns across 8 bases. There are 16 residues in the CDR3. J gave up 0 bases and V 6 bases, and 7 bases lay outside the gene matches. Per the germline V gene, CDR1 is WSHSY and CDR2 is SAAADI.